A selection of T cell receptor beta chains follows, all from one sample in a study of cytomegalovirus exposure and HLA in healthy donors. Sequencing used immunoSEQ multiplex PCR; TCRdb keeps in-frame clones, though not all of them. The table lists under 150,000 clones, around four fifths of them singletons, with approximately 1.2% in the top ten. Source material: PBMCs. The source of these receptors is a boy between 5 and 17 years old in good health and CMV-seronegative. The CDR3 runs from the conserved cysteine through the conserved F or W. The D gene is left open where the match is weak. Clone size, where shown, is once, few, many, or a class for clones that have expanded.

D: -; V: TRBV9; size: -; J: TRBJ1-1; DNA: TGTGCCAGCAGCGCCTATAGGGGTTTGAGCACTGAAGCTTTCTTT; CDR3: CASSAYRGLSTEAFF
D: TRBD2; V: TRBV2; size: -; J: TRBJ2-2; DNA: TGTGCCAGCAACCAGCGGGAGGGCCGCGGGGACACCGGGGAGCTGTTTTTT; CDR3: CASNQREGRGDTGELFF
D: -; V: TRBV15; size: -; J: TRBJ2-1; DNA: TGTGCCACCAGCGCTACCCAGAACTCAGGGCAGTTCTTC; CDR3: CATSATQNSGQFF
D: -; V: TRBV4-1; size: -; J: TRBJ2-1; DNA: TGCGCCAGCAGCCAGAACCCTTTTATGGGAGCTAGTAATGAGCAGTTCTTC; CDR3: CASSQNPFMGASNEQFF
D: TRBD1; V: TRBV7-9; size: -; J: TRBJ1-2; DNA: TGTGCCAGCAGCCCCGGACAGGGGCCGATGTACGTGTATGGCTACACCTTC; CDR3: CASSPGQGPMYVYGYTF
D: -; V: TRBV5-5; size: few; J: TRBJ1-1; DNA: TGTGCCAGCAGCTTGGAGAAGAGAACTGAAGCTTTCTTT; CDR3: CASSLEKRTEAFF
D: TRBD1; V: TRBV5-1; size: -; J: TRBJ2-7; DNA: TGCGCCAGCAGCTTGGGACAGGGGGGTGCGGGGCAGTACTTC; CDR3: CASSLGQGGAGQYF
D: -; V: TRBV4-1; size: few; J: TRBJ1-1; DNA: TGCGCCAGCAGCCTCGGACTTTGGACTAAAGCTTTCTTT; CDR3: CASSLGLWTKAFF
D: -; V: TRBV7-8; size: -; J: TRBJ2-7; DNA: TGTGCCAGCAGCCCACAGGACGGAGCCTACGAGCAGTACTTC; CDR3: CASSPQDGAYEQYF
D: -; V: TRBV29-1; size: -; J: TRBJ1-1; DNA: TGCAGCGTCCAGGCCAACACTGAAGCTTTCTTT; CDR3: CSVQANTEAFF
D: TRBD2; V: TRBV11-2; size: -; J: TRBJ2-5; DNA: TGTGCCAGCAGCTATAGCGGGAGAGGGAGGGAGACCCAGTACTTC; CDR3: CASSYSGRGRETQYF
D: TRBD1; V: TRBV27; size: -; J: TRBJ1-4; DNA: TGTGCCAGCAGTTTAGGCAGGGGGAGTGAAAAACTGTTTTTT; CDR3: CASSLGRGSEKLFF
D: -; V: TRBV6-5; size: few; J: TRBJ1-1; DNA: TGTGCCAGCAGTTACTCTCCGGTGAACACTGAAGCTTTCTTT; CDR3: CASSYSPVNTEAFF
D: TRBD1; V: TRBV27; size: -; J: TRBJ2-3; DNA: TGTGCCAGCAGTTCTTCAAGGCCCAGGGACAGGGAGGGTTCAGATACGCAGTATTTT; CDR3: CASSSSRPRDREGSDTQYF
D: TRBD1; V: TRBV29-1; size: few; J: TRBJ1-2; DNA: TGCAGCGTTAGATCCGGGACAGGGTTTCGGAATGGCTACACCTTC; CDR3: CSVRSGTGFRNGYTF
D: -; V: TRBV5-1; size: few; J: TRBJ2-3; DNA: TGCGCCAGCAGCACTACAGATACGCAGTATTTT; CDR3: CASSTTDTQYF
D: TRBD1; V: TRBV30; size: -; J: TRBJ1-3; DNA: TGTGCCTGGAGCCCCCGGACAGGGGGAGGAAACACCATATATTTT; CDR3: CAWSPRTGGGNTIYF
D: -; V: TRBV6-6; size: -; J: TRBJ1-1; DNA: TGTGCCAGCAGCTCAGGGAGGGAGAACACTGAAGCTTTCTTT; CDR3: CASSSGRENTEAFF
D: -; V: TRBV15; size: -; J: TRBJ1-5; DNA: TGTGCCACCAGCTACTCTACGGGTGGCCGTGGCAATCAGCCCCAGCATTTT; CDR3: CATSYSTGGRGNQPQHF
D: -; V: TRBV30; size: -; J: TRBJ2-1; DNA: TGTGCCTGGAGTCCAGGATACAATGAGCAGTTCTTC; CDR3: CAWSPGYNEQFF
D: TRBD1; V: TRBV11-3; size: -; J: TRBJ2-1; DNA: TGTGCCAGCAGCTCAAGGGGGCGCAGCAATGAGCAGTTCTTC; CDR3: CASSSRGRSNEQFF
D: TRBD1; V: TRBV9; size: -; J: TRBJ1-5; DNA: TGTGCCAGCAGCGTAGGGGACAGCCTCAATCAGCCCCAGCATTTT; CDR3: CASSVGDSLNQPQHF
D: -; V: TRBV5-1; size: -; J: TRBJ1-1; DNA: TGCGCCAGCAGCTTGGAGGGGGACGTCAAGAACACTGAAGCTTTCTTT; CDR3: CASSLEGDVKNTEAFF
D: -; V: TRBV21-1; size: -; J: TRBJ2-7; DNA: TGTGCCAGCAGCAACCGACTAGCGGCGAACTACGAGCAGTACTTC; CDR3: CASSNRLAANYEQYF
D: -; V: TRBV11-1; size: -; J: TRBJ2-5; DNA: TGTGCCAGCAGCCTGACTGGACTGTTACAAGAGACCCAGTACTTC; CDR3: CASSLTGLLQETQYF
D: TRBD2; V: TRBV4-1; size: -; J: TRBJ2-1; DNA: TGCGCCAGCAGCCAAGATCCCCCAGCGGGAGGGTACAATGAGCAGTTCTTC; CDR3: CASSQDPPAGGYNEQFF
D: TRBD2; V: TRBV5-1; size: -; J: TRBJ2-3; DNA: TGCGCCAGCAGCTTGGAGGGTAGCGGGAGAAACACAGATACGCAGTATTTT; CDR3: CASSLEGSGRNTDTQYF
D: TRBD2; V: TRBV19; size: -; J: TRBJ2-1; DNA: TGTGCCAGTACCGAATTAGCGGGCCCCTACAATGAGCAGTTCTTC; CDR3: CASTELAGPYNEQFF
D: -; V: TRBV27; size: -; J: TRBJ1-2; DNA: TGTGCCGGGGGCAGAGATAATGGCTACACCTTC; CDR3: CAGGRDNGYTF
D: -; V: TRBV2; size: -; J: TRBJ1-2; DNA: TGTGCCAGCAGCCCGACAGCTCCCAATGGCTACACCTTC; CDR3: CASSPTAPNGYTF
D: -; V: TRBV7-8; size: -; J: TRBJ2-3; DNA: TGTGCCAGCAGCTTCTACGGCGGGTTCACAGATACGCAGTATTTT; CDR3: CASSFYGGFTDTQYF
D: TRBD1; V: TRBV6-5; size: -; J: TRBJ2-3; DNA: TGTGCCAGCAGTAGAACAGGGGGCGGCGCAGATACGCAGTATTTT; CDR3: CASSRTGGGADTQYF
D: -; V: TRBV6-6; size: few; J: TRBJ2-1; DNA: TGTGCCAGCAGTTACTCCTCCGATGGGGCCAATGAGCAGTTCTTC; CDR3: CASSYSSDGANEQFF
D: TRBD1; V: TRBV27; size: -; J: TRBJ2-1; DNA: TGTGCCAGCAGTTTAAGTCAGGGGGCGTTACATGAGCAGTTCTTC; CDR3: CASSLSQGALHEQFF
D: TRBD2; V: TRBV9; size: once; J: TRBJ2-7; DNA: TGTGCCAGCAGCTGGAACCCAACCGGACTAGCGGGCTACTACGAGCAGTACTTC; CDR3: CASSWNPTGLAGYYEQYF
D: -; V: TRBV4-1; size: once; J: TRBJ1-3; DNA: TGCGCCAGCAGCCAAGATCAATTTTCCTCTGGAAACACCATATATTTT; CDR3: CASSQDQFSSGNTIYF
D: -; V: TRBV5-1; size: -; J: TRBJ2-1; DNA: TGCGCCAGCAGCTTGGACTCGACCTACAATGAGCAGTTCTTC; CDR3: CASSLDSTYNEQFF
D: -; V: TRBV6-5; size: -; J: TRBJ1-4; DNA: TGTGCCAGCACCCCTGGGGGCGACGTCCGTGAAAAACTGTTTTTT; CDR3: CASTPGGDVREKLFF
D: -; V: TRBV2; size: -; J: TRBJ2-1; DNA: TGTGCCAGCATATGGAGCGCGGGACGATCCTACAATGAGCAGTTCTTC; CDR3: CASIWSAGRSYNEQFF
D: TRBD1; V: TRBV18; size: -; J: TRBJ1-3; DNA: TGTGCCAGCTCACCAACGGGGACAGGTGACTCTGGAAACACCATATATTTT; CDR3: CASSPTGTGDSGNTIYF
D: TRBD2; V: TRBV29-1; size: -; J: TRBJ2-1; DNA: TGCAGCGTCCTAGCGGGAGTAACTGAGCAGTTCTTC; CDR3: CSVLAGVTEQFF
D: -; V: TRBV27; size: -; J: TRBJ2-7; DNA: TGTGCCAGCAGTTATGGACTCTTTTCCTACGAGCAGTACTTC; CDR3: CASSYGLFSYEQYF
D: -; V: TRBV7-9; size: once; J: TRBJ2-3; DNA: TGTGCCAGCAGCCCCCTGCGCTCCACAGATACGCAGTATTTT; CDR3: CASSPLRSTDTQYF
D: -; V: TRBV25-1; size: -; J: TRBJ1-3; DNA: TGTGCCAGCAGTGATATTGGGTCGGGGAACACCATATATTTT; CDR3: CASSDIGSGNTIYF
D: TRBD1; V: TRBV9; size: -; J: TRBJ1-1; DNA: TGTGCCAGCAGCGCCCGGGACAGCGAAGCTTTCTTT; CDR3: CASSARDSEAFF